This T cell receptor (beta chain) appears in the sequencing data of a study of graft-versus-host responses after intestinal transplantation. Overall study: Multivisceral, liver-intestinal, or isolated intestinal transplants were received by the recipients. Anti-thymocyte globulin induction, then tacrolimus and steroids for about three years, went to all recipients. Study-level points and caveats: Researchers found GvH clones in recipient marrow, and some showed up first in ileum or blood. Allografts carried high graft-versus-host to host-versus-graft clonal ratios in patients having graft-donor T cell macrochimerism.

A word on this clone: Its antigen is currently unknown.

Assay used: immunoSEQ multiplex PCR; TCRdb lists only in-frame clones, some missing. Of almost 55,000 clones listed, about 90% are singletons. V shed 11 bases, J shed 6 bases, and the junction held 11 bases outside the gene matches. The CDR3 consists of 14 residues. Germline V gives CDR1 MNHNS, CDR2 SASEGT. This TCR derives from a human patient who received an intestinal transplant, so some T cells may come from the graft donor. The specimen was PBMCs, collected roughly 680 days after intestinal transplant. The chain combines TRBV6-1 with TRBJ2-2; TRBD1 aligns across 8 bases. The DNA for the CDR3 is TGTGCCGGGATGGACAGGGCGACGGCCGGGGAGCTGTTTTTT. The encoded protein is CAGMDRATAGELFF.